The 32 T cell receptor beta chains presented below share a single source sample, sequenced in a study of T-cell memory formation after mild COVID-19. Each CDR3 protein gets one entry after TCRdb re-called the 5' RACE reads with MiXCR. The sample lists hundreds of thousands of distinct CDR3 sequences, roughly 20% seen once, with approximately 8% in the top ten. Specimen: PBMCs or a T cell subset sorted from them (not recorded which). Receptor source: an adult woman who had mild COVID-19 (a few samples of this study predate the infection). Cell type and time point are not known.

This rearrangement joins TRBV12-3 or TRBV12-4 to TRBJ1-5; TRBD1 aligns across 8 bases. This CDR3 has 14 amino acids. Germline trimming cut 7 bases from V and 7 bases from J; bases unmatched to any gene: 9. The DNA for the CDR3 is TGTGCCAGCACCCCAGAAGGGACAGGACAGCCCCAGCATTTT. The encoded protein is CASTPEGTGQPQHF.

The genes are TRBV5-1 and TRBJ2-3; unclear D gene. CDR3 size: 15 residues. CDR1 and CDR2 (germline): SGHRS, YFSETQ. V was clipped by 0 bases and J by 0 bases, with 8 bases between them. The CDR3 here is CASSLDTRSTDTQYF. The CDR3, as DNA: TGCGCCAGCAGCTTGGACACCCGTAGCACAGATACGCAGTATTTT.

The sample holds many counts of this clonotype. The CDR3 end shows no conserved phenylalanine or tryptophan, and so a read error is likely. No DNA is shown, since the ends of the CDR3 on it are uncertain; the CDR3 is the one TCRdb lists. The V gene is TRBV7-2, the J gene TRBJ2-5; the D segment call TRBD2 is taken from the table without a DNA check. The CDR3 totals 13 residues, both ends included. CDR1 SGHTA and CDR2 FQGNSA come from the germline V gene. This CDR3 reads CASSAGLAGVPLY.

In its sample, this clonotype was seen a few times. The chain uses TRBV7-2 and TRBJ2-1; 9 positions agree with TRBD2. The CDR3 loop spans 16 amino acids. Germline V lookup: CDR1 SGHTA, CDR2 FQGNSA. V lost 5 bases, J lost 7 bases, and 12 bases stayed unmatched. This chain's CDR3 is CASSPIRLAGRNEQFF. Here the CDR3 DNA reads TGTGCCAGCAGCCCTATCCGGCTAGCGGGACGAAATGAGCAGTTCTTC.

The sample holds a few counts of this clonotype. The CDR3 is CATSDLPGTPPRQNEQFF. The CDR3 DNA follows: TGTGCCACCAGTGATCTCCCCGGGACCCCCCCTCGGCAAAATGAGCAGTTCTTC. V is TRBV24-1 and J is TRBJ2-1; either TRBD1 or TRBD2 may supply D (5 bases each). The CDR3 runs to 18 residues. V was pared by 3 bases and J by 7 bases, with 24 bases between. Germline V lookup: CDR1 KGHDR, CDR2 SFDVKD.

This rearrangement joins TRBV6-5 to TRBJ2-7, with 9 bases fitting TRBD1. The CDR3 contains 15 residues. Losses at the gene ends were 6 bases for V and 7 bases for J; bases not matched to a gene: 13. Per germline, CDR1 MNHEY and CDR2 SVGAGI. The CDR3 nucleotides are TGTGCCAGCAGCCCATCCCGGACAGGGGCGATGGAGCAGTACTTC. Translation gives CASSPSRTGAMEQYF.

V and J are TRBV5-1 and TRBJ2-7; unclear D gene. V was clipped by 3 bases and J by 0 bases, with 7 bases between them. The germline V gene encodes CDR1 SGHRS and CDR2 YFSETQ. This CDR3 has 13 amino acids. In DNA form, the CDR3 reads TGCGCCAGCAGCTCCCCTATCTCCTACGAGCAGTACTTC. Residues: CASSSPISYEQYF.

This clonotype has a handful of counts. The chain couples TRBV29-1 to TRBJ2-1, with D tentatively TRBD2 (6 bases). V was pared by 6 bases and J by 1 base, with 13 bases between. This CDR3 is built from 14 residues. Germline-derived CDR1 and CDR2 are SQVTM and ANQGSEA. This CDR3 is CSVGLAESYNEQFF. CDR3 sequence (DNA): TGCAGCGTCGGATTAGCGGAGTCCTACAATGAGCAGTTCTTC.

This chain connects TRBV29-1 to TRBJ1-1; D gene unclear. The CDR3 sequence is 12 residues long. V lost 5 bases and J 3 bases, leaving 10 bases between the germline ends. Germline CDR1 and CDR2: SQVTM and ANQGSEA. This chain's CDR3 is CSVSFEDTEAFF. Here the CDR3 DNA reads TGCAGCGTTTCTTTCGAGGACACTGAAGCTTTCTTT.

V is TRBV15 and J is TRBJ2-1, with a weak D call TRBD2 (5 bases). Looked up from germline, CDR1 is LNHNV and CDR2 is YYDKDF (reference sequence). This CDR3 is built from 16 residues. Trimming took 5 bases from V and 4 from J, leaving 18 bases between them. In DNA, the CDR3 is TGTGCCACCAGCCCACGACTCGGGAATCCGTACAATGAGCAGTTCTTC. Translated: CATSPRLGNPYNEQFF.

The genes are TRBV12-3 or TRBV12-4 and TRBJ1-1; D gene ambiguous. CDR3 length: 15 residues. Trimming left V 2 bases short and J 0 bases short, with 10 bases between. The CDR3 region is CASSLSLPMNTEAFF. DNA of the CDR3: TGTGCCAGCAGTTTATCTCTACCCATGAACACTGAAGCTTTCTTT.

This clonotype appeared a few times. The gene calls are TRBV10-3 and TRBJ1-6; tentatively, D is TRBD1 (5 bases). The CDR3 has 15 residues. Germline CDR1 is ENHRY and CDR2 is SYGVKD. V lost 4 bases and J 4 bases, leaving 11 bases between the germline ends. CDR3 nucleotide sequence: TGTGCCATCAGTGCCGAGGGGAATTATAATTCACCCCTCCACTTT. Its translation is CAISAEGNYNSPLHF.

This chain uses TRBV5-1 with TRBJ2-1; the D gene is possibly TRBD2 (6 bases). The CDR3 is 15 amino acids. Germline V lookup: CDR1 SGHRS, CDR2 YFSETQ. V lost 1 base, J lost 9 bases, and 17 bases lay in between. The CDR3 nucleotides are TGCGCCAGCAGCTTGACCGGGGCAGCGGGTGTTGAGCAGTTCTTC. It codes for CASSLTGAAGVEQFF.

In this sample, this clonotype turned up a few times. The chain couples TRBV4-1 to TRBJ2-1; D gene ambiguous. This CDR3 is built from 15 residues. Trimming cost V 7 bases and J 9 bases, with 22 bases left between them. Germline CDR1 is MGHRA and CDR2 is YSYEKL. CDR3: CASKGFAVAASEQFF. CDR3 bases: TGCGCCAGCAAAGGGTTCGCAGTTGCAGCATCTGAGCAGTTCTTC.

The chain links TRBV14 to TRBJ2-5; D remains unclear. The CDR3 contains 17 residues. From germline, CDR1 is SGHDN and CDR2 FVKESK. V was trimmed by 0 bases and J by 5 bases, leaving 19 bases between them. The CDR3, as DNA: TGTGCCAGCAGCCAAGAATTGTTTCCCCTGGCGCGGGAGACCCAGTACTTC. It encodes CASSQELFPLARETQYF.

This clonotype was counted a few times. The V gene is TRBV19, the J gene TRBJ2-7, with TRBD2 identical over 10 bases. There are 14 residues in the CDR3. The germline V gene encodes CDR1 LNHDA and CDR2 SQIVND (reference sequence). The ends lost 3 bases at V and 3 bases at J; junction bases unmatched: 2. CDR3 protein: CASSITSGDYEQYF. The DNA of the CDR3 is TGTGCCAGTAGTATTACTAGCGGGGACTACGAGCAGTACTTC.

This clonotype was detected a few times. This chain connects TRBV7-9 to TRBJ2-5; the D gene is possibly TRBD1 (6 bases). Trimming took off 2 bases at V and 1 base at J, with 11 bases between the two ends. The germline V gene encodes CDR1 SEHNR and CDR2 FQNEAQ (reference sequence). The CDR3 covers 15 residues. As DNA, the CDR3 is TGTGCCAGCAGCTTATTAGGACAGCTCCAAGAGACCCAGTACTTC. It specifies CASSLLGQLQETQYF.

The chain is built from TRBV4-1 and TRBJ2-1; TRBD2 might be the D (6 bases). This CDR3 region has 18 residues. The germline V and J ends were trimmed by 3 bases and 0 bases, with 18 bases remaining between them. Germline V CDR1 and CDR2: MGHRA, YSYEKL. This CDR3 reads CASSHRRAGLTSYNEQFF. Written as DNA, the CDR3 is TGCGCCAGCAGCCACAGGAGGGCGGGTCTTACCTCCTACAATGAGCAGTTCTTC.

In its sample, this clonotype was seen a few times. The V gene is TRBV24-1, the J gene TRBJ2-2, with D maybe TRBD1 (6 bases). V lost 4 bases and J lost 0, with 11 bases in between. This CDR3 is built from 16 residues. The germline CDR1 and CDR2 sequences are KGHDR and SFDVKD. The CDR3 nucleotides read TGTGCCACCAGTGAATGGGACACCGCGAACACCGGGGAGCTGTTTTTT. It translates to CATSEWDTANTGELFF.

This sequence joins TRBV12-3 or TRBV12-4 and TRBJ2-7; D may correspond to TRBD1 or TRBD2 (6 bases each). The CDR3 runs 12 residues. V was clipped by 6 bases and J by 6 bases, with 12 bases between them. The CDR3 region has the DNA TGTGCCAGCAGGCCGGGGGCGAGCGAGCAGTACTTC. Translation: CASRPGASEQYF.

The chain carries TRBV5-1 and TRBJ2-3; tentatively, D is TRBD2 (6 bases). Germline CDR1 and CDR2: SGHRS and YFSETQ. The germline V and J ends were trimmed by 0 bases and 2 bases, with 13 bases remaining between them. This CDR3 is 16 amino acids long. The CDR3 coding sequence is TGCGCCAGCAGCTTGGGACTAGACCTAATCACAGATACGCAGTATTTT. This gives the protein CASSLGLDLITDTQYF.

The genes are TRBV18 and TRBJ2-1, with 8 nucleotides matching TRBD2. Germline V gene data show CDR1 as KGHSH and CDR2 as LQKENI. The CDR3 spans 17 residues. V shed 5 bases, J shed 1 base, and the junction held 10 bases outside the gene matches. CDR3 DNA sequence: TGTGCCAGCTCAGCGAGCCCGGCTAGCGGGTCCTACAATGAGCAGTTCTTC. It encodes CASSASPASGSYNEQFF.

The chain has TRBV5-1 and TRBJ2-3, with D unresolved. V was cut by 0 bases and J by 2 bases, with 7 bases left in between. Germline loops: CDR1 SGHRS, CDR2 YFSETQ. The CDR3 consists of 14 residues. The CDR3 sequence: CASSLVGPTDTQYF. In DNA form, the CDR3 reads TGCGCCAGCAGCTTGGTCGGGCCCACAGATACGCAGTATTTT.

This clonotype was counted many times. The genes are TRBV7-9 and TRBJ2-5; 9 nucleotides align to TRBD1. V shed 3 bases, J shed 5 bases, and the junction held 4 bases outside the gene matches. Germline assignment: CDR1 SEHNR and CDR2 FQNEAQ (reference sequence). This CDR3 has 14 amino acids. CDR3 sequence reads: CASSLTGGEETQYF. CDR3 DNA sequence: TGTGCCAGCAGCTTGACAGGGGGAGAGGAGACCCAGTACTTC.

In its sample, this clonotype was seen a few times. This chain links TRBV9 with TRBJ1-3, with D possibly TRBD1 on 5 matching bases. This CDR3 comprises 17 residues. V was shortened by 1 base and J by 0 bases, with 14 bases between the two germline ends. Germline CDR1 is SGDLS and CDR2 is YYNGEE. The CDR3 here is CASSVRPQGNSGNTIYF. The CDR3 DNA sequence: TGTGCCAGCAGCGTACGGCCGCAGGGAAACTCTGGAAACACCATATATTTT.

This clonotype came up a few times. V gene TRBV19 combines with J gene TRBJ1-5; maybe TRBD1 (5 bases). The germline gives CDR1 LNHDA, CDR2 SQIVND (reference sequence). This CDR3 spans 16 amino acids. The ends were cut back, 7 bases at V and 8 bases at J, with 24 bases in the middle. The CDR3 here is CASNDPSIGGGKPQHF. DNA for the CDR3: TGTGCCAGTAACGATCCCTCGATCGGGGGGGGAAAGCCCCAGCATTTT.

The chain employs TRBV2 and TRBJ2-7; 10 nucleotides line up with TRBD1. Germline trimming cut 7 bases from V and 4 bases from J; bases unmatched to any gene: 7. The CDR3 spans 14 residues. Per germline, CDR1 SNHLY and CDR2 FYNNEI. This chain's CDR3 is CASKQGTGEYEQYF. In nucleotides, the CDR3 is TGTGCCAGCAAGCAGGGGACAGGGGAATACGAGCAGTACTTC.

This clonotype showed up just a few times. This chain uses TRBV7-8 with TRBJ2-7; 10 bases align to TRBD2. The CDR3 is made up of 18 amino acids. Looked up from germline, CDR1 is SGHVS and CDR2 is FQNEAQ. J gave up 0 bases and V 3 bases, and 11 bases lay outside the gene matches. The CDR3 spells CASSFLSTGLADSYEQYF. CDR3 DNA sequence: TGTGCCAGCAGCTTCCTCTCCACCGGACTAGCGGACTCCTACGAGCAGTACTTC.

This clonotype was recorded a few times. This chain connects TRBV4-3 to TRBJ2-1, with 9 bases fitting TRBD2. The CDR3 length is 16 residues. The germline gives CDR1 LGHNA, CDR2 YSLEER. Trimming took 0 bases from V and 8 from J; bases not matched to a gene: 8. This CDR3 reads CASSQELAGEFDEQFF. In DNA form, the CDR3 reads TGCGCCAGCAGCCAAGAGTTAGCGGGAGAGTTCGATGAGCAGTTCTTC.

The table lists this clonotype with a count of one. The chain carries TRBV20-1 and TRBJ2-2; 8 bases map to TRBD2. V trimming: 5 bases; J trimming: 3 bases; junction bases outside the gene matches: 14. Germline CDR1 is DFQATT and CDR2 is SNEGSKA (reference sequence). This CDR3 comprises 17 residues. The CDR3 region is CSAHPLEAGEHTGELFF. The CDR3 region has the DNA TGCAGTGCTCATCCGTTAGAAGCGGGAGAGCACACCGGGGAGCTGTTTTTT.

This chain joins TRBV5-5 and TRBJ2-7; a possible D gene is TRBD1 (5 bases). Germline V gene sequence: CDR1 SGHKS, CDR2 YYEKEE (reference sequence). CDR3 length: 14 amino acids. V lost 1 base to trimming and J lost 4 bases, with 12 bases between them. The CDR3 coding sequence is TGTGCCAGCAGCTTGAAGACAGTGTTTTACGAGCAGTACTTC. It is translated as CASSLKTVFYEQYF.

This chain joins TRBV6-6 and TRBJ1-6; D possibly corresponds to TRBD1 (5 bases). V dropped 4 bases and J dropped 6 bases, with 16 bases sitting between them. CDR3 size: 16 residues. Germline V lookup: CDR1 MNHNY, CDR2 SVGAGI (reference sequence). This CDR3 reads CASSSRGHGSNSPLHF. CDR3 coding DNA: TGTGCCAGCAGTTCTAGGGGTCACGGAAGTAATTCACCCCTCCACTTT.